These 15 T cell receptor beta chains were sequenced from one sample in a study of T cell clones after liver transplantation. The assay was immunoSEQ multiplex PCR, and TCRdb's table has in-frame clones only and misses some. In the table there are about 51,000 clones, about nine tenths of which are singletons. The sample consisted of CD8+ T cells from blood, taken 12 months after liver transplant. The receptors stem from a human patient who received a liver transplant. Some T cells may originate from the graft donor.

The chain employs TRBV4-1 and TRBJ2-6; D call uncertain. Trimming cost V 1 base and J 4 bases, with 11 bases left between them. The CDR3 length is 16 residues. Germline values: CDR1 MGHRA, CDR2 YSYEKL. This CDR3 reads CASSQVFRTGANVLTF. In DNA form, the CDR3 reads TGCGCCAGCAGCCAAGTGTTCAGAACAGGGGCCAACGTCCTGACTTTC.

This clone was found a few times. The chain joins TRBV7-9 to TRBJ1-5; 10 bases are a match to TRBD1. Trimming removed 5 bases from V and 3 bases from J; junction bases left unmatched: 4. CDR1 and CDR2 (germline): SEHNR, FQNEAQ (reference sequence). This CDR3 has 15 residues. The CDR3: CASSPTGGINQPQHF. CDR3 nucleotides: TGTGCCAGCAGCCCGACAGGGGGCATCAATCAGCCCCAGCATTTT.

This clone was found once. The rearrangement uses TRBV19 and TRBJ2-3; TRBD1 is a possible D gene (5 bases). Trimming removed 5 bases at V and 2 bases at J, with 17 bases between. Germline V gene sequence: CDR1 LNHDA, CDR2 SQIVND (reference sequence). The CDR3 contains 16 residues. For the CDR3, the DNA is TGTGCCAGTAGTCCCTCAGGGTTTCAATCCACAGATACGCAGTATTTT. As protein: CASSPSGFQSTDTQYF.

The gene calls are TRBV5-1 and TRBJ2-7, with D uncertain. CDR1 is SGHRS and CDR2 is YFSETQ in the germline V gene. This CDR3 is 13 amino acids long. The V end lost 1 base, the J end lost 0 bases, and 5 bases lay between the germline ends. CDR3 bases: TGCGCCAGCAGCTTGACGAGCTCCTACGAGCAGTACTTC. Translating gives CASSLTSSYEQYF.

The rearrangement links TRBV4-3 to TRBJ2-1; D is perhaps TRBD2 (5 bases). Germline CDR1 reads LGHNA; CDR2 reads YSLEER. The V end was cut by 0 bases, the J end by 1 base, with 10 bases between. The CDR3 is 16 amino acids. The CDR3 DNA follows: TGCGCCAGCAGCCAAGATCTGGGCGGGTCCTACAATGAGCAGTTCTTC. Protein: CASSQDLGGSYNEQFF.

The chain is built from TRBV4-3 and TRBJ1-2; D unclear. The germline V gene encodes CDR1 LGHNA and CDR2 YSLEER. The CDR3 loop spans 18 amino acids. Trimming cost V 0 bases and J 4 bases, with 21 bases left between them. The CDR3 sequence: CASSQDDTGQLGGYGYTF. The CDR3 DNA follows: TGCGCCAGCAGCCAAGATGATACCGGCCAGTTGGGTGGCTATGGCTACACCTTC.

This chain joins TRBV29-1 and TRBJ2-7; the match to TRBD2 covers 7 bases. The CDR3 is 15 residues long. J gave up 3 bases and V 0 bases, and 8 bases lay outside the gene matches. Germline V lookup: CDR1 SQVTM, CDR2 ANQGSEA. The CDR3 DNA sequence: TGCAGCGTTGAAGAATGGGGTGGGAGGGTCTACGAGCAGTACTTC. Residues: CSVEEWGGRVYEQYF.

V gene TRBV5-1 combines with J gene TRBJ2-1; D possibly corresponds to TRBD2 (6 bases). The CDR3 is 15 residues long. The germline V gene has CDR1 SGHRS and CDR2 YFSETQ. The germline V and J ends were trimmed by 5 bases and 4 bases, with 16 bases remaining between them. The CDR3 loop is CASRPDWGRYNEQFF. CDR3 in DNA: TGCGCCAGCAGACCCGACTGGGGGAGGTACAATGAGCAGTTCTTC.

CDR3 sequence (DNA): TGTGCCAGCAGCGCACAGGGGGCGGAGAGGGACGAGCAGTACTTC. Translating gives CASSAQGAERDEQYF. The V call is TRBV9, the J call TRBJ2-7; the match to TRBD1 covers 9 bases. Germline V gene sequence: CDR1 SGDLS, CDR2 YYNGEE. Germline trimming cut 3 bases from V and 5 bases from J; bases unmatched to any gene: 9. The CDR3 runs 15 residues.

CDR3 nucleotides: TGTGCCAGCAGCTTTCCAGGACAGGGAACAGATACGCAGTATTTT. Amino acids: CASSFPGQGTDTQYF. The chain combines TRBV7-9 with TRBJ2-3; 8 nucleotides agree with TRBD1. The CDR3 loop spans 15 amino acids. CDR1 and CDR2 from the germline V gene are SEHNR and FQNEAQ (reference sequence). With V trimmed by 3 bases and J by 3 bases, 5 bases remained unmatched.

The count of this clone is one. The rearrangement uses TRBV19 and TRBJ2-5; the match to TRBD2 covers 15 bases. The J segment lost 1 base and the V segment lost 5 bases, leaving 8 bases of the junction unmatched. Germline lookup yields CDR1 LNHDA and CDR2 SQIVND (reference sequence). There are 18 residues in the CDR3. CDR3 amino acids: CASSAGRGLAGGQETQYF. The CDR3 nucleotides read TGTGCCAGTAGTGCGGGGAGGGGACTAGCGGGAGGCCAAGAGACCCAGTACTTC.

This chain connects TRBV6-1 to TRBJ1-1, with TRBD1 identical over 10 bases. Germline V gene data show CDR1 as MNHNS and CDR2 as SASEGT. The CDR3 is 15 residues long. The V gene end was trimmed by 5 bases and the J gene end by 0 bases; junction bases not matched to a gene: 3. CDR3 bases: TGTGCCAGCAGTAGACAGGGGGCCATGAACACTGAAGCTTTCTTT. This translates into CASSRQGAMNTEAFF.

The V and J genes are TRBV19 and TRBJ1-5; D gene ambiguous. The CDR3 has 12 amino acids. V dropped 1 base and J dropped 7 bases, with 5 bases sitting between them. The germline V gene encodes CDR1 LNHDA and CDR2 SQIVND (reference sequence). The CDR3 spells CASSIGWQPQHF. In nucleotides, the CDR3 is TGTGCCAGTAGTATAGGGTGGCAGCCCCAGCATTTT.

The chain links TRBV5-1 to TRBJ1-4, with 8 positions matching TRBD1. V gave up 3 bases and J gave up 8 bases; unmatched junction bases: 9. Germline V gene data show CDR1 as SGHRS and CDR2 as YFSETQ. CDR3 size: 15 residues. CDR3 sequence: CASSSQDRVWEKLFF. The CDR3 DNA reads as TGCGCCAGCAGCTCACAGGACAGGGTGTGGGAAAAACTGTTTTTT.

The gene calls are TRBV19 and TRBJ2-1; D gene ambiguous. With 6 bases removed from V and 8 bases from J, the gap between germline ends came to 14 bases. Per germline, CDR1 LNHDA and CDR2 SQIVND (reference sequence). This CDR3 contains 13 residues. CDR3 DNA sequence: TGTGCCAGTAGCACGGTACTCCGGGATGAGCAGTTCTTC. Residues: CASSTVLRDEQFF. The complete variable domain, with remaining parts taken from reference TRBV19 and TRBJ2-1, reads DGGITQSPKYLFRKEGQNVTLSCEQNLNHDAMYWYRQDPGQGLRLIYYSQIVNDFQKGDIAEGYSVSREKKESFPLTVTSAQKNPTAFYLCASSTVLRDEQFFGPGTRLTVL.